What follows are 10 T cell receptor beta chains derived from one specimen sequenced in a study of T-cell reconstitution after alpha-beta-depleted transplantation in children. Unique molecular identifiers tagged the TCRbeta library. MiXCR was run by TCRdb on the PCR reads, yielding one entry per CDR3 protein. This table holds a few hundred thousand distinct CDR3 sequences, around 8.9% found once. The source was PBMCs from the stem cell graft donor, collected from the stem cell graft. All receptors derive from a human donor who donated a stem cell graft to a child with SCID.

In its sample, this clonotype was seen many times. The chain recombines TRBV19 with TRBJ1-5; unclear D gene. Germline V gene data show CDR1 as LNHDA and CDR2 as SQIVND (reference sequence). This CDR3 comprises 12 residues. The V end was cut by 3 bases, the J end by 6 bases, with 6 bases between. The CDR3 DNA reads TGTGCCAGTAGTATTCGTGGTCAGCCCCAGCATTTT. Translated, it gives CASSIRGQPQHF.

This clonotype showed up many times. This chain links TRBV5-5 with TRBJ2-3; D is perhaps TRBD1 or TRBD2 (5 bases each). CDR1 and CDR2 (germline): SGHKS, YYEKEE (reference sequence). V lost 2 bases, J lost 3 bases, and 13 bases lay in between. This CDR3 spans 15 amino acids. Written as DNA, the CDR3 is TGTGCCAGCAGCTTTCGGGGCGGCGGAACAGATACGCAGTATTTT. Translated, it gives CASSFRGGGTDTQYF.

This clonotype appeared many times. The chain is built from TRBV11-2 and TRBJ2-1; D gene unclear. CDR3 size: 11 residues. Germline V CDR1 and CDR2: SGHAT, FQNNGV. Trimming left V 3 bases short and J 5 bases short, with 2 bases between. CDR3 nucleotides: TGTGCCAGCAGCTTTCACAATGAGCAGTTCTTC. Translation: CASSFHNEQFF. Full variable domain (outside the CDR3, taken from reference TRBV11-2 and TRBJ2-1): EAGVAQSPRYKIIEKRQSVAFWCNPISGHATLYWYQQILGQGPKLLIQFQNNGVVDDSQLPKDRFSAERLKGVDSTLKIQPAKLEDSAVYLCASSFHNEQFFGPGTRLTVL.

There are many counts of this clonotype. The J gene is TRBJ2-5, the V gene TRBV20-1; 9 positions match TRBD2. After removal of 0 bases from V and 5 bases from J, the junction contained 7 bases not matched to a gene. Germline V lookup: CDR1 DFQATT, CDR2 SNEGSKA (reference sequence). The CDR3 consists of 15 residues. DNA of the CDR3: TGCAGTGCTAGAGATCTAGCGGGGTCGGCGGAGACCCAGTACTTC. This sequence encodes CSARDLAGSAETQYF.

This clonotype was seen at least ten times. J is TRBJ2-7 and V is TRBV9, with D tentatively TRBD1 (6 bases). This CDR3 has 13 amino acids. Germline V gene data show CDR1 as SGDLS and CDR2 as YYNGEE. Trimming left V 4 bases short and J 6 bases short, with 14 bases between. As DNA, the CDR3 is TGTGCCAGCAGCCTTTCAGGGGCGTCCGAGCAGTACTTC. Amino acid sequence: CASSLSGASEQYF.

Ten or more counts support this clonotype. The chain couples TRBV7-2 to TRBJ1-3; D is ambiguous. The V gene's germline CDR1 is SGHTA and CDR2 FQGNSA. The CDR3 spans 15 residues. Trimming removed 4 bases from V and 0 bases from J, with 10 bases in between. The CDR3 DNA is TGTGCCAGCAGCTCTCAGCGTCCCTCTGGAAACACCATATATTTT. Protein product: CASSSQRPSGNTIYF.

The chain carries TRBV18 and TRBJ2-1; TRBD2 matches at 8 bases. This CDR3 spans 16 amino acids. Losses at the gene ends were 6 bases for V and 7 bases for J; bases not matched to a gene: 14. Germline-derived CDR1 and CDR2 are KGHSH and LQKENI. The CDR3 region has the DNA TGTGCCAGCTCGCTCTATACCGGGGGGGCCGGTAATGAGCAGTTCTTC. This gives the protein CASSLYTGGAGNEQFF.

This clonotype showed up many times. This rearrangement joins TRBV5-1 to TRBJ2-3, with D possibly matching TRBD1 (5 bases). Germline loops: CDR1 SGHRS, CDR2 YFSETQ. The CDR3 has 13 residues. Trimming shortened V by 4 bases and J by 4 bases, and 10 bases separated the two germline ends. The CDR3 loop is CASSPSTADTQYF. DNA of the CDR3: TGCGCCAGCAGCCCGTCGACAGCAGATACGCAGTATTTT. The full variable domain, its missing parts supplied by reference TRBV5-1 and TRBJ2-3, is KAGVTQTPRYLIKTRGQQVTLSCSPISGHRSVSWYQQTPGQGLQFLFEYFSETQRNKGNFPGRFSGRQFSNSRSEMNVSTLELGDSALYLCASSPSTADTQYFGPGTRLTVL.

This clonotype was observed many times. The chain recombines TRBV20-1 with TRBJ2-7; D not certain. Trimming left V 1 base short and J 1 base short, with 11 bases between. Germline V gene lookup returns CDR1 DFQATT and CDR2 SNEGSKA (reference sequence). The CDR3 runs to 14 residues. The CDR3 DNA reads TGCAGTGCTAGAGTGGACCCTGGGTCCTACGAGCAGTACTTC. It specifies CSARVDPGSYEQYF.

This clonotype has a count of ten or more. The rearrangement links TRBV12-3 or TRBV12-4 to TRBJ2-2, with D unclear. Trimming left V 1 base short and J 1 base short, with 4 bases between. The CDR3 sequence is 14 residues long. The CDR3 sequence is CASSLDGNTGELFF. Written as DNA, the CDR3 is TGTGCCAGCAGTTTAGACGGGAACACCGGGGAGCTGTTTTTT.